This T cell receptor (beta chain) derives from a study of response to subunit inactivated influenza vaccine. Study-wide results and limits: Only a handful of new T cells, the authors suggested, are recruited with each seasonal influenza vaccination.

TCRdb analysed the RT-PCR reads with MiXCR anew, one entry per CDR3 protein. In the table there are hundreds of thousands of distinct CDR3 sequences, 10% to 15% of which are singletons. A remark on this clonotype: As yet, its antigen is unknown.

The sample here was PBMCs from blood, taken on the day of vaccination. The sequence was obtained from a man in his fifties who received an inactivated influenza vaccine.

The DNA of the CDR3 is TGTGCCAGCAGCTTCGGGACAACCCCCAACTATGGCTACACCTTC. Its translation: CASSFGTTPNYGYTF. The chain uses TRBV6-1 and TRBJ1-2; D may be TRBD1 (6 bases). Germline assignment: CDR1 MNHNS and CDR2 SASEGT. This CDR3 contains 15 residues. Trimming shortened V by 6 bases and J by 2 bases, and 16 bases separated the two germline ends.